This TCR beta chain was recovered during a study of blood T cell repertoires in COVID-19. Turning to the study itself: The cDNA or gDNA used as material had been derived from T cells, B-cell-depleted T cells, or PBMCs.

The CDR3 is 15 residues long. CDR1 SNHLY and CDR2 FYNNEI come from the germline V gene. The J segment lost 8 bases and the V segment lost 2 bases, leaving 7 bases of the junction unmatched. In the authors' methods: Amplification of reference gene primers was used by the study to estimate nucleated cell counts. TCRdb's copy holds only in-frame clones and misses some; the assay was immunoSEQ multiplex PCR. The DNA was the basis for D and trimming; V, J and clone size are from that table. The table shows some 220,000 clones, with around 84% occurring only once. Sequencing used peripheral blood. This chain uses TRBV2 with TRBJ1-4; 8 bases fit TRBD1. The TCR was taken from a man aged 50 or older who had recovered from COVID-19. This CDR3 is CASSEQGARGEKLFF. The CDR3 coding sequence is TGTGCCAGCAGTGAACAGGGGGCACGGGGCGAAAAACTGTTTTTT.